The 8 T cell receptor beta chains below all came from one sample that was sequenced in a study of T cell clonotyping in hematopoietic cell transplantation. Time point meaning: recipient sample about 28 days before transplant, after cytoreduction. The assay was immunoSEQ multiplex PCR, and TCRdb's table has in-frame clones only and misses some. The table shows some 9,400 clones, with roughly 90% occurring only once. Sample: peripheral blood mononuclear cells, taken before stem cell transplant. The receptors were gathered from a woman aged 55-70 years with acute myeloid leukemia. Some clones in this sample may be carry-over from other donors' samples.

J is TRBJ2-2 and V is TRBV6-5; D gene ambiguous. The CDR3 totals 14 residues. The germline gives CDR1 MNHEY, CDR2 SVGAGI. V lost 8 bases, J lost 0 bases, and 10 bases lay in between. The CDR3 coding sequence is TGTGCCAGCTCCCAGTTCGCGAACACCGGGGAGCTGTTTTTT. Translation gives CASSQFANTGELFF.

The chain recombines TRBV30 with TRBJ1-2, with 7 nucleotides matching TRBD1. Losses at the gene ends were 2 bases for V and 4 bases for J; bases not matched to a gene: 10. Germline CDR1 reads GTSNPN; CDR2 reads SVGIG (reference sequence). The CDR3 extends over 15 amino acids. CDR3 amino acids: CAWSSWGQPIYGYTF. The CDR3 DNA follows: TGTGCCTGGAGTTCTTGGGGACAGCCAATCTATGGCTACACCTTC.

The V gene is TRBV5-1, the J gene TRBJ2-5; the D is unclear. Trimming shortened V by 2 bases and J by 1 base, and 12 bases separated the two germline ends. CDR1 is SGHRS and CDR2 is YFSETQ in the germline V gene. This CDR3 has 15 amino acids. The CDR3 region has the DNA TGCGCCAGCAGCTTAAACGGGTCCCCCCAAGAGACCCAGTACTTC. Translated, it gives CASSLNGSPQETQYF.

Here the CDR3 reads CASQITLQDQETQYF. The CDR3 DNA reads as TGTGCCAGTCAAATCACCCTACAGGACCAAGAGACCCAGTACTTC. The V and J genes are TRBV14 and TRBJ2-5, with TRBD1 as a possible D gene (5 bases). The V end lost 9 bases, the J end lost 0 bases, and 17 bases lay between the germline ends. The germline V gene has CDR1 SGHDN and CDR2 FVKESK. The CDR3 totals 15 residues.

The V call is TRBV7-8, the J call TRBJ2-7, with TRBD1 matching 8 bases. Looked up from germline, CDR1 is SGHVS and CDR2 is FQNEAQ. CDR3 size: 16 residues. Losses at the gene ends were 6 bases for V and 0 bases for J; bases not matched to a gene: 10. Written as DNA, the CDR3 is TGTGCCAGCAGTCCCCGGACAGGGCAATTCTCCTACGAGCAGTACTTC. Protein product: CASSPRTGQFSYEQYF.

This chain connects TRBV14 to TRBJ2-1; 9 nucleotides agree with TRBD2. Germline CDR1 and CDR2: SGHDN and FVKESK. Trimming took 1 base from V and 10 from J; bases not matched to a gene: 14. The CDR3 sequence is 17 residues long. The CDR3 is CASSQGEWVAGAEEQFF. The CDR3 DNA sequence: TGTGCCAGCAGCCAAGGGGAATGGGTAGCGGGAGCGGAGGAGCAGTTCTTC.

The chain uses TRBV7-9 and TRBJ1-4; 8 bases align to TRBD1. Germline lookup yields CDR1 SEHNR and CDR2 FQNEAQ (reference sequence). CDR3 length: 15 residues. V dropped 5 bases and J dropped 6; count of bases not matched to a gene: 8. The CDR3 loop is CASSPGTGGDEKLFF. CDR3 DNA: TGTGCCAGCAGCCCCGGGACAGGAGGGGATGAAAAACTGTTTTTT.

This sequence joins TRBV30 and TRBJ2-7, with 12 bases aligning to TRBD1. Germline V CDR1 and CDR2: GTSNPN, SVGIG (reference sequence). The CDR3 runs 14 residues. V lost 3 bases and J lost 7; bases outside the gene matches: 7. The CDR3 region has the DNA TGTGCCTGGAGACGGGGACAGGGGGCGCGGGAGCAGTACTTC. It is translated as CAWRRGQGAREQYF.